This T cell receptor (beta chain) was observed in a study of blood T cell repertoires in COVID-19. The table came from immunoSEQ multiplex PCR; TCRdb's copy has only in-frame clones and leaves some out. The sample contains around 53,000 clones, approximately 84% of which appear only once. With V trimmed by 1 base and J by 4 bases, 9 bases remained unmatched. The germline V gene encodes CDR1 MDHEN and CDR2 SYDVKM. There are 17 residues in the CDR3. The material sequenced was peripheral blood. The chain carries TRBV28 and TRBJ1-2; 10 bases are a match to TRBD1. This TCR was recovered from a man between 65 and 85 years old with active COVID-19. As DNA, the CDR3 is TGTGCCAGCAGTTTATCGCCTGGACAGGGGGTTGTCTATGGCTACACCTTC. Protein product: CASSLSPGQGVVYGYTF.